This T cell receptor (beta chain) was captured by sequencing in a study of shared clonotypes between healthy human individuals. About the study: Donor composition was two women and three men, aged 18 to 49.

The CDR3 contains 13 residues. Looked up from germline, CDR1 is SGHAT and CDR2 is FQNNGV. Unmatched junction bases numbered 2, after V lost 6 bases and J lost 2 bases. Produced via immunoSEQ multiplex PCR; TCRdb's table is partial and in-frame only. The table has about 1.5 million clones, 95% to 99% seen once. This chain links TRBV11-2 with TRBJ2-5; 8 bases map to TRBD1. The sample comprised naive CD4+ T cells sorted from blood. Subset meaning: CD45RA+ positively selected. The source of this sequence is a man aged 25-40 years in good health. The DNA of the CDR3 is TGTGCCAGCAGTCGGGACAGGCAAGAGACCCAGTACTTC. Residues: CASSRDRQETQYF.